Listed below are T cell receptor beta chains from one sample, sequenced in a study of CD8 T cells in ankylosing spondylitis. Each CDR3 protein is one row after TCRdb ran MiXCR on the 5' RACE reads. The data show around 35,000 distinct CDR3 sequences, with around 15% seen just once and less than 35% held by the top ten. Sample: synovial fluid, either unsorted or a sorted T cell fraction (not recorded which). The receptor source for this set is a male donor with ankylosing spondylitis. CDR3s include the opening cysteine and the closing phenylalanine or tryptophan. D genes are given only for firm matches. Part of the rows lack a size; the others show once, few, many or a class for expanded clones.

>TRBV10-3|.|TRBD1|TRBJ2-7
CAIGGRDSYEQYF
TGTGCCATCGGCGGCAGGGACAGCTACGAGCAGTACTTC
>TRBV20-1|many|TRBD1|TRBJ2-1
CSASLGDRYNEQFF
TGCAGTGCGTCTCTCGGGGACAGGTACAATGAGCAGTTCTTC
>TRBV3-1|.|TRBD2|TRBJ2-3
CASSQGTSGHHTDTQYF
TGTGCCAGCAGCCAAGGGACTAGCGGGCACCACACAGATACGCAGTATTTT
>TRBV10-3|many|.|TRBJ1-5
CATLSDGSNQPQHF
TGTGCCACCCTTTCGGACGGAAGCAATCAGCCCCAGCATTTT
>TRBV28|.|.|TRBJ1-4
CASSPRSGRNEKLFF
TGTGCCAGCAGTCCCCGTTCTGGGAGGAATGAAAAACTGTTTTTT
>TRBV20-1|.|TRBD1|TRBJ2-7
CSAWDSSSYEQYF
TGCAGTGCCTGGGACAGCAGCTCCTACGAGCAGTACTTC
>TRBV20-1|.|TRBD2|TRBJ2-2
CSARDLLSWGGTGELFF
TGCAGTGCTAGAGATTTACTGAGCTGGGGGGGCACCGGGGAGCTGTTTTTT
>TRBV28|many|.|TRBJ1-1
CASSPLVGAMNTEAFF
TGTGCCAGCAGTCCTCTAGTTGGGGCCATGAACACTGAAGCTTTCTTT
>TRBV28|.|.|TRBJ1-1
CASSRGFREAFF
TGTGCCAGCAGTCGGGGGTTTCGGGAAGCTTTCTTT
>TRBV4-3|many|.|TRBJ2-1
CASSQLRGREQFF
TGCGCCAGCAGCCAGTTGCGGGGACGCGAGCAGTTCTTC
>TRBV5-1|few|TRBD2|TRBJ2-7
CASSPAVGLAAYEQYF
TGCGCCAGCAGCCCTGCGGTGGGACTAGCGGCCTACGAGCAGTACTTC
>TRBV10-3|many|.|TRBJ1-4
CAIGAGTEKLFF
TGTGCCATCGGGGCCGGAACGGAAAAACTGTTTTTT
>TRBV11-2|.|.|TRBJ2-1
CASSLGGKRGQFF
TGTGCCAGCAGCTTGGGCGGGAAAAGGGGGCAGTTCTTC
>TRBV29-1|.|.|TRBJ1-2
CSVEDQSFYGYTF
TGCAGCGTTGAAGATCAATCCTTCTATGGCTACACCTTC
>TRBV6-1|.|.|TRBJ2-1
CASSELPQRNEQFF
TGTGCCAGCAGTGAACTTCCCCAACGGAATGAGCAGTTCTTC
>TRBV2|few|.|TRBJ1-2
CASQLTALSNYGYTF
TGTGCCAGCCAACTCACGGCCCTCTCTAACTATGGCTACACCTTC
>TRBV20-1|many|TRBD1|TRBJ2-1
CSARGQGDHNEQFF
TGCAGTGCTAGGGGACAGGGGGACCACAATGAGCAGTTCTTC
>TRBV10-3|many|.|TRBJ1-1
CAISESEKVYTEAFF
TGTGCCATCAGTGAGTCGGAAAAAGTGTACACTGAAGCTTTCTTT
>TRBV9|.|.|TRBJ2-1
CASSVGRVIVAGGEQFF
TGTGCCAGCAGCGTAGGTCGGGTGATTGTGGCGGGTGGGGAGCAGTTCTTC
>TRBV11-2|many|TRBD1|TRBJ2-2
CASSDWTGTGGLNGELFF
TGTGCCAGCAGCGATTGGACCGGGACAGGGGGATTAAACGGGGAGCTGTTTTTT
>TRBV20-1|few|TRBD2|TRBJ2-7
CSAREGGGDVGEQYF
TGCAGTGCTAGAGAGGGCGGGGGTGATGTGGGAGAGCAGTACTTC
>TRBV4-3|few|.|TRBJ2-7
CASSQEGYAGLPDYEQYF
TGCGCCAGCAGCCAAGAAGGGTATGCAGGACTGCCTGACTACGAGCAGTACTTC
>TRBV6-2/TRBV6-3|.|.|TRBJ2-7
CASSYPGRSYEQYF
TGTGCCAGCAGTTACCCGGGCCGCTCCTACGAGCAGTACTTC
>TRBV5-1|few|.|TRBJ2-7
CASTPVASKTYEQYF
TGCGCCAGCACCCCGGTTGCTAGTAAAACCTACGAGCAGTACTTC
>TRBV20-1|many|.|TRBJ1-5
CSARDPGRGDSQPQHF
TGCAGTGCTAGAGATCCCGGCAGGGGCGATAGTCAGCCCCAGCATTTT
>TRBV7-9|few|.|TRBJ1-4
CASLLQGTHEKLFF
TGTGCCAGCCTCCTACAGGGAACTCATGAAAAACTGTTTTTT
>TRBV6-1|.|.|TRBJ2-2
CASSGDRITGELFF
TGTGCCAGCAGCGGAGATCGGATCACCGGGGAGCTGTTTTTT
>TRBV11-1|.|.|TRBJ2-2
CASSLARIWRDQNTGELFF
TGTGCCAGCAGCTTAGCGCGGATTTGGCGGGACCAGAACACCGGGGAGCTGTTTTTT
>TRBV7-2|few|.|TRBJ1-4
CASSLLIGLDDEKLFF
TGTGCCAGCAGCCTATTAATTGGCCTGGACGATGAAAAACTGTTTTTT
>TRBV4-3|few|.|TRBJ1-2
CASSDREKGNYGYTF
TGCGCCAGCAGCGACCGGGAGAAAGGGAACTATGGCTACACCTTC
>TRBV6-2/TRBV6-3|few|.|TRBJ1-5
CASSYSELQPQHF
TGTGCCAGCAGTTATTCGGAGCTTCAGCCCCAGCATTTT
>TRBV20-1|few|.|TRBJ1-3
CSAPRYSGNTIYF
TGCAGTGCGCCTCGTTACTCTGGAAACACCATATATTTT
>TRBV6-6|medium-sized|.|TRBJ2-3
CASSYSGHSSTDTQYF
TGTGCCAGCAGTTACTCGGGCCACTCTAGCACAGATACGCAGTATTTT
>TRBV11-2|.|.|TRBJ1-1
CASSKPGQRNTEAFF
TGTGCCAGCAGCAAACCGGGACAACGGAACACTGAAGCTTTCTTT
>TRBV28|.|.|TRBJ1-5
CASSLLGPGCCSNQPQHF
TGTGCCAGCAGTTTATTGGGCCCAGGGTGTTGTAGCAATCAGCCCCAGCATTTT
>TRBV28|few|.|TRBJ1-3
CASSLFRSGNTIYF
TGTGCCAGCAGTTTATTTCGCTCTGGAAACACCATATATTTT
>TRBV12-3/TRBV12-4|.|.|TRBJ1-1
CASSFGRTSTEAFF
TGTGCCAGCAGTTTCGGCAGGACGAGCACTGAAGCTTTCTTT
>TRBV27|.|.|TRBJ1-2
CASSLWPQGSRGYTF
TGTGCCAGCAGTTTATGGCCACAGGGATCGCGCGGCTACACCTTC
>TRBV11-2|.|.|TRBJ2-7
CASSFPGFEQYF
TGTGCCAGCAGCTTCCCAGGTTTCGAGCAGTACTTC
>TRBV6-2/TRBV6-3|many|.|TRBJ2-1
CASSYGTPAYNEQFF
TGTGCCAGCAGTTACGGGACTCCGGCCTACAATGAGCAGTTCTTC
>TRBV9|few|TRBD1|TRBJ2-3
CASSARQGLRDTQYF
TGTGCCAGCAGCGCCAGACAGGGTCTGCGAGATACGCAGTATTTT
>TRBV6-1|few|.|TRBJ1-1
CASSESKFEAFF
TGTGCCAGCAGTGAGTCCAAGTTTGAAGCTTTCTTT
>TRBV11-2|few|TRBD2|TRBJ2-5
CASSLVRGGQETQYF
TGTGCCAGCAGCTTAGTCCGGGGGGGCCAGGAGACCCAGTACTTC
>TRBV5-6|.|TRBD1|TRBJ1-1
CASSPGETGRTEAFF
TGTGCCAGCAGCCCAGGAGAGACAGGGCGGACTGAAGCTTTCTTT
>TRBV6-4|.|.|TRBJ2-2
CASEAPNTGELFF
TGTGCCAGCGAGGCACCGAACACCGGGGAGCTGTTTTTT
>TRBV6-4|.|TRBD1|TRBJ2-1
CASSPLPDRWAYNEQFF
TGTGCCAGCAGTCCCCTACCGGACAGGTGGGCCTACAATGAGCAGTTCTTC
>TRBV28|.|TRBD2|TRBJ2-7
CASSPLAGDSYEQYF
TGTGCCAGCAGCCCTTTAGCGGGGGACTCCTACGAGCAGTACTTC
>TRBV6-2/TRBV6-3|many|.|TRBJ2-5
CASSHMTEPGTQYF
TGTGCCAGCAGCCACATGACAGAGCCTGGGACCCAGTACTTC
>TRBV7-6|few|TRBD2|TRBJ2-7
CASSFIGEGYEQYF
TGTGCCAGCAGCTTTATAGGGGAGGGATACGAGCAGTACTTC
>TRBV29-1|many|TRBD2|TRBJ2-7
CSVVAGVPLNPHEQYF
TGCAGCGTTGTGGCGGGAGTACCCCTTAACCCCCACGAGCAGTACTTC
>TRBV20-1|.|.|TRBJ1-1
CSARVSIGRGFVTEAFF
TGCAGTGCCAGGGTCTCTATCGGCAGGGGTTTTGTGACTGAAGCTTTCTTT